The 27 T cell receptor beta chains below come from one sample, sequenced in a study of Ad26.COV2.S vaccination and SARS-CoV-2 variants. Repertoires were generated with immunoSEQ multiplex PCR, while TCRdb's copy carries only in-frame clones and drops some. The table shows 400,000 to 450,000 clones, with around 91% occurring only once. As for treatment: roughly 19 received Ad26.COV2.S at low or high dose, single or two shots; about 5 received placebo; per-sample allocation not given. Repertoires come from day 63 after the first vaccine or placebo injection. Here the sequenced sample was peripheral blood, taken in a trial of Ad26.COV2.S vaccine versus placebo. The origin of the receptors is a person aged 18-60 years who received the Ad26.COV2.S COVID-19 vaccine or a placebo.

A word on this clone: Other DNA sequences in this sample translate to the same CDR3. This chain joins TRBV12-3 or TRBV12-4 and TRBJ2-7; no clear D gene. The CDR3 is 11 amino acids. V lost 3 bases to trimming and J lost 4 bases, with 4 bases between them. In DNA, the CDR3 is TGTGCCAGCAGTTTTGGGTACGAGCAGTACTTC. This encodes CASSFGYEQYF.

V and J are TRBV15 and TRBJ2-5; maybe TRBD1 (7 bases). CDR1 and CDR2 from the germline V gene are LNHNV and YYDKDF (reference sequence). V was trimmed by 9 bases and J by 3 bases, leaving 17 bases between them. The CDR3 runs to 14 residues. This CDR3 is CATSFQGGKETQYF. CDR3 DNA: TGTGCCACGAGTTTTCAGGGGGGCAAAGAGACCCAGTACTTC.

This clone was found once. The chain has TRBV10-3 and TRBJ2-7; D is possibly TRBD1 or TRBD2 (6 bases each). CDR3 size: 13 residues. V was shortened by 7 bases and J by 2 bases, with 12 bases between the two germline ends. The germline CDR1 and CDR2 sequences are ENHRY and SYGVKD. Here the CDR3 reads CAITGDSTYEQYF. In DNA, the CDR3 is TGTGCCATCACAGGGGACTCGACCTACGAGCAGTACTTC.

V usage is TRBV11-2 and J usage is TRBJ2-1, with D perhaps being TRBD1 or TRBD2 (5 bases each). This CDR3 region has 15 residues. The germline V gene has CDR1 SGHAT and CDR2 FQNNGV. Between the trimmed V and J ends, which lost 6 bases and 2 bases, there was a span of 14 bases. The CDR3, as DNA: TGTGCCAGCAGTTTCCGGGACGGCGCCTACAATGAGCAGTTCTTC. This codes for CASSFRDGAYNEQFF.

This clone was recorded only once. The V gene is TRBV7-2, the J gene TRBJ1-1; D possibly corresponds to TRBD1 (6 bases). The CDR3 is 14 amino acids. CDR1 and CDR2 from the germline V gene are SGHTA and FQGNSA. V was shortened by 1 base and J by 5 bases, with 11 bases between the two germline ends. The CDR3 nucleotides read TGTGCCAGCAGCTTAGTTGAGGGGGGGACTGAAGCTTTCTTT. This gives the protein CASSLVEGGTEAFF. The whole variable domain, remainder taken from reference TRBV7-2 and TRBJ1-1, is GAGVSQSPSNKVTEKGKDVELRCDPISGHTALYWYRQSLGQGLEFLIYFQGNSAPDKSGLPSDRFSAERTGGSVSTLTIQRTQQEDSAVYLCASSLVEGGTEAFFGQGTRLTVV.

The sample holds one count of this clone. The J gene is TRBJ2-3, the V gene TRBV21-1; the DNA was not used to check the table's D call, TRBD2. TRBV21-1 corresponds to a pseudogene. The CDR3 totals 18 residues. This chain's CDR3 is CASSKESRVASSTDTQYF. The CDR3 DNA follows: TGTGCCAGCAGCAAAGAGAGTCGGGTGGCCAGTAGCACAGATACGCAGTATTTT.

The V call is TRBV6-1, the J call TRBJ1-1; maybe TRBD1 (5 bases). V gave up 3 bases and J gave up 1 base, with 15 bases separating them. The V gene's germline CDR1 is MNHNS and CDR2 SASEGT. The CDR3 sequence is 16 residues long. CDR3 coding DNA: TGTGCCAGCAGTGACAGGGTGGGGTCGCGGAACACTGAAGCTTTCTTT. The encoded protein is CASSDRVGSRNTEAFF.

The rearrangement joins TRBV5-5 to TRBJ2-3; maybe TRBD2 (6 bases). CDR1 and CDR2 from the germline V gene are SGHKS and YYEKEE (reference sequence). The CDR3 is made up of 15 amino acids. Trimming took 0 bases from V and 4 from J, leaving 12 bases between them. The CDR3 coding sequence is TGTGCCAGCAGCTTGGCCTCAGGAGGGGCAGATACGCAGTATTTT. Translation: CASSLASGGADTQYF.

The chain joins TRBV5-6 to TRBJ2-7; 10 bases match TRBD1. Germline V gives CDR1 SGHDT, CDR2 YYEEEE. The junction had 4 bases not matched to a gene; V was cut back by 4 bases and J by 6 bases. The CDR3 consists of 13 residues. The chain's CDR3 is CASSRQGAGEQYF. CDR3 coding DNA: TGTGCCAGCAGCCGACAGGGGGCCGGCGAGCAGTACTTC.

V is TRBV2 and J is TRBJ2-7; the D gene is possibly TRBD1 (6 bases). The ends were cut back, 8 bases at V and 0 bases at J, with 11 bases in the middle. The CDR3 sequence is 13 residues long. Per germline, CDR1 SNHLY and CDR2 FYNNEI. This CDR3 reads CASGATGSYEQYF. CDR3 sequence (DNA): TGTGCCAGCGGGGCGACAGGCTCCTACGAGCAGTACTTC.

The V gene is TRBV3-1 (or the pseudogene TRBV3-2), the J gene TRBJ2-7; no clear D. Germline V lookup: CDR1 LGHDT, CDR2 YNNKEL (reference sequence). With 0 bases removed from V and 9 bases from J, the gap between germline ends came to 12 bases. The CDR3 extends over 13 amino acids. The CDR3 DNA follows: TGTGCCAGCAGCCAAGATATTCATCGCCCGCAGTACTTC. Translation: CASSQDIHRPQYF.

To note about this clone: The same CDR3 is also encoded by other DNA sequences in this sample. This rearrangement joins TRBV7-2 to TRBJ2-2; TRBD2 might be the D (5 bases). Germline V gives CDR1 SGHTA, CDR2 FQGNSA. Trimming removed 3 bases from V and 8 bases from J, with 7 bases in between. CDR3 size: 12 residues. The CDR3 here is CASSLGVGELFF. The CDR3 coding sequence is TGTGCCAGCAGCTTGGGAGTTGGGGAGCTGTTTTTT.

The J gene is TRBJ1-5, the V gene TRBV24-1; D gene uncertain. The length of the CDR3 is 12 residues. CDR1 and CDR2 from the germline V gene are KGHDR and SFDVKD. With 7 bases removed from V and 1 base from J, the gap between germline ends came to 4 bases. In nucleotides, the CDR3 is TGTGCCACCAGGGGCAGCAATCAGCCCCAGCATTTT. Protein: CATRGSNQPQHF.

The V gene is TRBV18, the J gene TRBJ2-1; D gene unclear. The CDR3 consists of 12 residues. The germline gives CDR1 KGHSH, CDR2 LQKENI. V was cut by 4 bases and J by 8 bases, with 9 bases left in between. CDR3 in amino acids: CASSLYRDEQFF. The CDR3, as DNA: TGTGCCAGCTCACTCTATCGGGATGAGCAGTTCTTC.

The chain carries TRBV4-2 and TRBJ2-7, with D possibly being TRBD2 (6 bases). Trimming cost V 0 bases and J 2 bases, with 11 bases left between them. The germline V gene has CDR1 LGHNA and CDR2 YNFKEQ. The CDR3 sequence is 15 residues long. The CDR3 DNA is TGTGCCAGCAGCCAAGATCGGCGGGGTGCCTACGAGCAGTACTTC. As protein: CASSQDRRGAYEQYF.

This clone was counted between two and nine times. This sequence joins TRBV6-6 and TRBJ1-2; the D gene is possibly TRBD1 (6 bases). CDR1 and CDR2 (germline): MNHNY, SVGAGI (reference sequence). Deletions cut 7 bases from V and 4 bases from J, with 16 bases between. The CDR3 is made up of 14 amino acids. CDR3 in DNA: TGTGCCAGCATCCCCAACAGGGCTGCCTATGGCTACACCTTC. This sequence encodes CASIPNRAAYGYTF.

The chain uses TRBV12-3 or TRBV12-4 and TRBJ2-7; D not resolved. This CDR3 is built from 13 residues. Trimming took 5 bases from V and 1 from J, leaving 9 bases between them. In DNA, the CDR3 is TGTGCCAGCAGTGCTCCTGGGTCCTACGAGCAGTACTTC. It specifies CASSAPGSYEQYF.

The chain employs TRBV28 and TRBJ2-1; 10 nucleotides match TRBD2. With 3 bases clipped from V and 5 bases from J, the junction kept 4 bases outside the gene matches. CDR3 length: 15 residues. Germline lookup yields CDR1 MDHEN and CDR2 SYDVKM. The CDR3 nucleotides read TGTGCCAGCAGTTTCCCCGGACTAGCGGACAATGAGCAGTTCTTC. Its translation is CASSFPGLADNEQFF.

The chain is built from TRBV4-2 and TRBJ2-7; TRBD2 agrees at 8 bases. This CDR3 region has 18 residues. V lost 0 bases to trimming and J lost 0 bases; unmatched junction nucleotides: 10. Germline V gene sequence: CDR1 LGHNA, CDR2 YNFKEQ. CDR3 sequence reads: CASSQDPSSGWSSYEQYF. Here the CDR3 DNA reads TGTGCCAGCAGCCAAGATCCATCTAGCGGGTGGAGCTCCTACGAGCAGTACTTC.

The V gene is TRBV6-2 or TRBV6-3, the J gene TRBJ2-4, with 8 bases identical to TRBD1. CDR3 size: 14 residues. V dropped 6 bases and J dropped 7; count of bases not matched to a gene: 8. Germline assignment: CDR1 MNHEY and CDR2 SVGEGT. The CDR3: CASSNTGGPNIQYF. The CDR3 region has the DNA TGTGCCAGCAGCAACACAGGGGGACCTAACATTCAGTACTTC.

The rearrangement joins TRBV19 to TRBJ2-4, with 13 bases identical to TRBD2. Looked up from germline, CDR1 is LNHDA and CDR2 is SQIVND (reference sequence). With V trimmed by 8 bases and J by 1 base, 11 bases remained unmatched. This CDR3 contains 18 residues. DNA for the CDR3: TGTGCCAGTGCCCTGGGACTAGCGGGAAGTAGGGCCAAAAACATTCAGTACTTC. Residues: CASALGLAGSRAKNIQYF. Filled out from reference TRBV19 and TRBJ2-4, the complete variable domain reads DGGITQSPKYLFRKEGQNVTLSCEQNLNHDAMYWYRQDPGQGLRLIYYSQIVNDFQKGDIAEGYSVSREKKESFPLTVTSAQKNPTAFYLCASALGLAGSRAKNIQYFGAGTRLSVL.

This chain connects TRBV28 to TRBJ2-7; D gene uncertain. The V end was cut by 4 bases, the J end by 2 bases, with 24 bases between. CDR1 is MDHEN and CDR2 is SYDVKM in the germline V gene. The CDR3 extends over 18 amino acids. The CDR3: CASSSGRLVGRNTYEQYF. The CDR3 DNA follows: TGTGCCAGCAGTTCGGGTAGGCTAGTCGGACGGAACACCTACGAGCAGTACTTC.

This clone was recorded once. This chain connects TRBV19 to TRBJ2-7, with a tentative D call TRBD1 (6 bases). V was cut by 0 bases and J by 0 bases, with 9 bases left in between. This CDR3 has 15 residues. Germline V gene sequence: CDR1 LNHDA, CDR2 SQIVND (reference sequence). The CDR3 nucleotides are TGTGCCAGTAGTATAGACGGACAGAGCTCCTACGAGCAGTACTTC. Amino acids: CASSIDGQSSYEQYF.

V is TRBV5-1 and J is TRBJ2-7; 10 bases align to TRBD2. Germline values: CDR1 SGHRS, CDR2 YFSETQ. This CDR3 has 14 amino acids. V lost 4 bases, J lost 2 bases, and 3 bases stayed unmatched. CDR3 sequence: CASSTTSGTYEQYF. The CDR3 DNA reads TGCGCCAGCAGCACCACTAGCGGGACCTACGAGCAGTACTTC.

This clone was observed a handful of times. V gene TRBV27 combines with J gene TRBJ1-4; TRBD1 agrees at 7 bases. The CDR3 is 15 residues long. The germline gives CDR1 MNHEY, CDR2 SMNVEV (reference sequence). After removal of 10 bases from V and 3 bases from J, the junction contained 11 bases not matched to a gene. CDR3 DNA: TGTGCCACCAGAGGGGGCGGGACGGCTAATGAAAAACTGTTTTTT. As protein: CATRGGGTANEKLFF.

The chain joins TRBV7-3 to TRBJ2-6; no firm D call. V was cut by 0 bases and J by 1 base, with 7 bases left in between. This CDR3 is built from 16 residues. The germline gives CDR1 SGHTA, CDR2 FQGTGA. The CDR3 coding sequence is TGTGCCAGCAGCTTAACTGTGGGTTCTGGGGCCAACGTCCTGACTTTC. Translated, it gives CASSLTVGSGANVLTF.

The rearrangement links TRBV5-6 to TRBJ1-2; D is unclear. The CDR3 length is 14 residues. V dropped 1 base and J dropped 5 bases, with 12 bases sitting between them. Looked up from germline, CDR1 is SGHDT and CDR2 is YYEEEE. CDR3 sequence: CASSLRAVLYGYTF. In nucleotides, the CDR3 is TGTGCCAGCAGCTTGCGGGCAGTTCTTTATGGCTACACCTTC.